Included here is one T cell receptor beta chain sequence, with context. Its antigen is undetermined. Trimming left V 2 bases short and J 2 bases short, with 15 bases between. CDR1 is MNHEY, CDR2 SVGEGT, per germline. This CDR3 comprises 16 residues. Amplification of TCR alpha and beta CDR3 regions from RNA used iRepertoire nested multiplex PCR. MiXCR, run by TCRdb on the multiplex PCR reads, gives a single entry per CDR3 protein. The repertoire includes more than 300,000 distinct CDR3 sequences, roughly two fifths of them detected once, and around 11% sits in the top ten. These data are taken from a study of glioma-infiltrating T cells. Study-wide points: Gliomas, especially low-grade, showed above-expected tissue-blood divergence; non-neoplastic patients showed below.

The TCR was taken from a human donor with low-grade glioma or glioblastoma, undergoing nonglioma brain surgery, or in good health (not recorded which). V and J are TRBV6-2 or TRBV6-3 and TRBJ1-1, with unresolved D. Sequenced: glioma tissue, nonneoplastic brain tissue, or PBMCs (not recorded which). As DNA, the CDR3 is TGTGCCAGCAGTTACAGCCCAGCAAACCCTAACACTGAAGCTTTCTTT. Encoded protein: CASSYSPANPNTEAFF.